This TCR beta chain was profiled in a study of control samples from healthy donors and cancer patients. Using immunoSEQ multiplex PCR, the repertoire was profiled, and TCRdb retains in-frame clones only, with some absent. The sample carries about 140,000 clones, 94% recorded once. CDR3 length equals 11 residues. The V gene lost 4 bases and the J gene lost 4 bases, with 4 bases spanning the gap. The source of this sequence is a man aged 35 to 55 in good health. Sequences were obtained from blood. This rearrangement joins TRBV12-3 or TRBV12-4 to TRBJ1-1, with unresolved D. The CDR3 reads CASSWSTEAFF. Here the CDR3 DNA reads TGTGCCAGCAGTTGGTCCACTGAAGCTTTCTTT.